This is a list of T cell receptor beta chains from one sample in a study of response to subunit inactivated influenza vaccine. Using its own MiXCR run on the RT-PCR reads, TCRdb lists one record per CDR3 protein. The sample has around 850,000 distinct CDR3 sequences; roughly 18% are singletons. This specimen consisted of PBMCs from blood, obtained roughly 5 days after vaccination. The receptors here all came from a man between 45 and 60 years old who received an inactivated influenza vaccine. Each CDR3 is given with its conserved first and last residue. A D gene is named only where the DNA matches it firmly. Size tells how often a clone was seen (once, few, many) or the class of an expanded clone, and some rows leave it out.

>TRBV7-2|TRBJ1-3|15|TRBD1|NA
TGTGCCAGCAGCTACCAACAGGGGGCTGGAAACACCATATATTTT
CASSYQQGAGNTIYF
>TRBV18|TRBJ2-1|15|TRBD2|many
TGTGCCAGCTCACCATTTACTAGCGGGCCTAATGAGCAGTTCTTC
CASSPFTSGPNEQFF
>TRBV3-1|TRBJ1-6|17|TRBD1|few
TGTGCCAGCAGCCATAGACAGGGGAGCTCCTATAATTCACCCCTCCACTTT
CASSHRQGSSYNSPLHF
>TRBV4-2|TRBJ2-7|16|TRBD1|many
TGTGCCAGCAGCCCCGGACAGGGCCTTACTCCATACGAGCAGTACTTC
CASSPGQGLTPYEQYF
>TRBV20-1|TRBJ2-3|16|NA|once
TGCAGTGCTAGGCCCCGACCCGTTATTTCCACAGATACGCAGTATTTT
CSARPRPVISTDTQYF
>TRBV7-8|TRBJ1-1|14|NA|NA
TGTGCCAGCAGCAACCAACGGGCGAACACTGAAGCTTTCTTT
CASSNQRANTEAFF
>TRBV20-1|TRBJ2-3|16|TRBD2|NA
TGCAGTGCTAGAGCGGCTAGCGGGTACTACACAGATACGCAGTATTTT
CSARAASGYYTDTQYF
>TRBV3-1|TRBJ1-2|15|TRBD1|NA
TGTGCCAGCAGCTCGGGACAGGGGCTATCCTATGGCTACACCTTC
CASSSGQGLSYGYTF
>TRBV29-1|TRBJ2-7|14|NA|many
TGCAGCGTTGAAGATGGGCAGGTCTCCTACGAGCAGTACTTC
CSVEDGQVSYEQYF
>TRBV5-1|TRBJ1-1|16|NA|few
TGCGCCAGCAGCCGGGGGCAGGGACCTAAGAACACTGAAGCTTTCTTT
CASSRGQGPKNTEAFF
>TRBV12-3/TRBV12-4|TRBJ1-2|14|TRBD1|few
TGTGCCAGCAGTCCGGGACAGGGAGAAGCTGGCTACACCTTC
CASSPGQGEAGYTF
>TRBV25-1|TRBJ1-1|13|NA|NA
TGTGCCAGCAGTGAACTCGGACATGCTGAAGCTTTCTTT
CASSELGHAEAFF
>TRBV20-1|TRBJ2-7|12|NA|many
TGCAGTGCGAACACTAACACCTACGAGCAGTACTTC
CSANTNTYEQYF
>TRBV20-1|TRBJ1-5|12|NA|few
TGCAGTGAGGGCTATGGCAATCAGCCCCAGCATTTT
CSEGYGNQPQHF
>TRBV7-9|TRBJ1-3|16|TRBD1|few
TGTGCCAGCAGCGCTTCCGGGACAGGGTCTGGAAACACCATATATTTT
CASSASGTGSGNTIYF
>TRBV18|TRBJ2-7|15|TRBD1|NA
TGTGCCAGCTCAGTGACAGGGGTGGCGGACTACGAGCAGTACTTC
CASSVTGVADYEQYF
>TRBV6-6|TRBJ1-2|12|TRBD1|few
TGTGCCAGCAGTTACTCGAAACAGGGGATTACCTTC
CASSYSKQGITF
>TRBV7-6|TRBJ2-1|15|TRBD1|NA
TGTGCCAGCAGCTTGTATGGGACAGGGTACAATGAGCAGTTCTTC
CASSLYGTGYNEQFF
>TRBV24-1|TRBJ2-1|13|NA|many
TGTGCCACCAGTGATTTGCTGCGTGGTGAGCAGTTCTTC
CATSDLLRGEQFF
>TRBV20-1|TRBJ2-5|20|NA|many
TGCAGTGCTAGAGACCCCAATAGCGGAGCTAACTTAGGGTACCAAGAGACCCAGTACTTC
CSARDPNSGANLGYQETQYF
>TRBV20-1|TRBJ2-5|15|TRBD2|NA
TGCAGTGCTATAAGGGGTGCGGGAGGCGGTGGGACCCAGTACTTC
CSAIRGAGGGGTQYF
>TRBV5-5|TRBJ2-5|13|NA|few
TGTGCCAGCAGCGCCAACTTAGGGGAGACCCAGTACTTC
CASSANLGETQYF
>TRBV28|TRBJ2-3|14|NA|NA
TGTGCCAGCAGCGACTCAGGGGTCACAGATACGCAGTATTTT
CASSDSGVTDTQYF
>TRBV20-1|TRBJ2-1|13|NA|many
TGCAGTGCTAGAAGTCAATCGTGGAATGAGCAGTTCTTC
CSARSQSWNEQFF
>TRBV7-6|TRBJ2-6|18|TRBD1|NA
TGTGCCAGCAGCTCGACAGGGGTTTGGGGCTCTGGGGCCAACGTCCTGACTTTC
CASSSTGVWGSGANVLTF
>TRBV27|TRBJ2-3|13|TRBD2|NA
TGTGCCAGCAGGGAAGCGGGGTCAGATACGCAGTATTTT
CASREAGSDTQYF
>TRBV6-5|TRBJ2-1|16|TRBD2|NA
TGTGCCAGCAGTTATAGTGGGGGGGGGTCCTACAATGAGCAGTTCTTC
CASSYSGGGSYNEQFF
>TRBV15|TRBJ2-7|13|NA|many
TGTGCCACCAGCGCCGAGGACTCCTACGAGCAGTACTTC
CATSAEDSYEQYF
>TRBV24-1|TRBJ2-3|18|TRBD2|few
TGTGCCACCAGTGCTCATGGACTAGCGGGCCCTAGCACAGATACGCAGTATTTT
CATSAHGLAGPSTDTQYF
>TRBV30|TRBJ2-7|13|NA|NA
TGTGCCTGCAACATTTGGGGCTCCTACGAGCAGTACTTC
CACNIWGSYEQYF
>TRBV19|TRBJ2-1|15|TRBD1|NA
TGTGCCAGTACCCCCGGTAGGGGGCCGGGCAATGAGCAGTTCTTC
CASTPGRGPGNEQFF
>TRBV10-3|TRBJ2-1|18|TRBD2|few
TGTGCCATCAGCGGAACCGGGACTAGCGGGAGGGGGGTCAATGAGCAGTTCTTC
CAISGTGTSGRGVNEQFF
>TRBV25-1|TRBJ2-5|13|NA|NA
TGTGCCAGCAGGGCAGAGGGGGGCGGGACCCAGTACTTC
CASRAEGGGTQYF
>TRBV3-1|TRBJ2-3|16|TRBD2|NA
TGTGCCAGCAGCCAAGGTACTAGCGGGAGCTCAGATACGCAGTATTTT
CASSQGTSGSSDTQYF
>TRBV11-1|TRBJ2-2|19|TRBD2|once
TGTGCCAGCAGCCCCCCGGGATTAGCGGGACTTCCAGACACCGGGGAGCTGTTTTTT
CASSPPGLAGLPDTGELFF
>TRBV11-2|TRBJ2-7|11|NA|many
TGTGCCAGCACCAGAGGTGGAGGGCAGTACTTC
CASTRGGGQYF
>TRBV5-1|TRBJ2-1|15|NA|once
TGCGCCAGCAGCTTGAGGCAATCGACCAACAATGAGCACTTCTTC
CASSLRQSTNNEHFF
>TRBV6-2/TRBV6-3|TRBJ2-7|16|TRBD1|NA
TGTGCCAGCAGTGACTCTGCAGGGGGCTGGTCTTACGAGCAGTACTTC
CASSDSAGGWSYEQYF
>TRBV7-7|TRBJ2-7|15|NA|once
TGTGCTAGCAGCCCTTCTGGGAGCGGGTTTTACGAGCAGTACTTC
CASSPSGSGFYEQYF
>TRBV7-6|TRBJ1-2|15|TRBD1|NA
TGTGCCAGCAGCTTAGGGACAGGGGGCAACTATGGCTACACCTTC
CASSLGTGGNYGYTF
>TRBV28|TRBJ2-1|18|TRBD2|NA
TGTGCCAGCAGTTTACCTCCTTGGACTAGCGGGCCCTACAATGAGCAGTTCTTC
CASSLPPWTSGPYNEQFF
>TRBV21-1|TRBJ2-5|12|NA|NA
TGTGCCAGCAGCGCCATCACGGAGACCCAGTACTTC
CASSAITETQYF
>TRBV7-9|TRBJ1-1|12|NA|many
TGTGCCAGCAGCTTAGGACTTTATGAAGCTTTCTTT
CASSLGLYEAFF
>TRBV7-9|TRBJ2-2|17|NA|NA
TGTGCCAGCAGCTTAGCGGGCCGGCTAGGGAACACCGGGGAGCTGTTTTTT
CASSLAGRLGNTGELFF
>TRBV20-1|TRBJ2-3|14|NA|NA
TGCAGTGCTAGAGATGTCCAGGCCCCAGATACGCAGTATTTT
CSARDVQAPDTQYF
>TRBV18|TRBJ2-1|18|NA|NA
TGTGCCAGCGCACCAGTTTCCCTGGGCGGCCTCTCCTACAATGAGCAGTTCTTC
CASAPVSLGGLSYNEQFF
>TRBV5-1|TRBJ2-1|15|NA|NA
TGCGCCAGCAGCTTGGTGGGGGACCGATACAATGAGCAGTTCTTC
CASSLVGDRYNEQFF
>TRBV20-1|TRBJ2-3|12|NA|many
TGCAGTGCTGGGGACCTAACAGATACGCAGTATTTT
CSAGDLTDTQYF
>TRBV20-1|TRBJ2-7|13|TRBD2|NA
TGCAGTGCTAGGCGCAGCGGGACCTACGAGCAGTACTTC
CSARRSGTYEQYF
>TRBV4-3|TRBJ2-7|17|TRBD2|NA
TGCGCCAGCAGCCAAGAATGGACTAGCTATTCTTCCTACGAGCAGTACTTC
CASSQEWTSYSSYEQYF
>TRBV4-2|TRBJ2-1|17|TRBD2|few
TGTGCCAGCAGCCGAGACGGAGGGAGGGTGTCCTACAATGAGCAGTTCTTC
CASSRDGGRVSYNEQFF
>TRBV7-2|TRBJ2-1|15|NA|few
TGTGCCAGCAGCTCGACCCGGGACTCAAACAATGAGCAGTTCTTC
CASSSTRDSNNEQFF
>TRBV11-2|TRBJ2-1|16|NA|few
TGTGCCAGCAGCCGAGGAGATCGGACTGGATACAATGAGCAGTTCTTC
CASSRGDRTGYNEQFF
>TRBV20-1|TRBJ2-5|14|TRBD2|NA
TGCAGTGCCGAACCAGCGGGGGGGTCAGAGACCCAGTACTTC
CSAEPAGGSETQYF
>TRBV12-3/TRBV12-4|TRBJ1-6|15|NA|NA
TGTGCCAGCAGTTTTAGGGGCGCCTATAATTCACCCCTCCACTTT
CASSFRGAYNSPLHF